The TCR beta chain under discussion was sequenced for a study of response to subunit inactivated influenza vaccine. Notes on the study in general: Seasonal influenza vaccination, on each occasion, was suggested by the authors to recruit few new T cells.

TCRdb itself ran the RT-PCR reads through MiXCR, one entry per CDR3 protein. The data contain around 760,000 distinct CDR3 sequences, about 14% of them seen just once; the ten biggest clones take up approximately 6.5%. Germline CDR1 SEHNR, CDR2 FQNEAQ (reference sequence). CDR3 length: 14 amino acids. With 5 bases removed from V and 7 bases from J, the gap between germline ends came to 14 bases. The table lists this clonotype with a few counts. What it recognizes is unknown. This chain joins TRBV7-9 and TRBJ1-4; the D gene is possibly TRBD1 (6 bases). The receptor's source is a man aged 50-59 years who received an inactivated influenza vaccine. Sequenced material: PBMCs from blood, taken less than 15 days before vaccination. The chain's CDR3 is CASSPTGFGEKLFF. CDR3 nucleotides: TGTGCCAGCAGCCCCACAGGGTTTGGTGAAAAACTGTTTTTT.